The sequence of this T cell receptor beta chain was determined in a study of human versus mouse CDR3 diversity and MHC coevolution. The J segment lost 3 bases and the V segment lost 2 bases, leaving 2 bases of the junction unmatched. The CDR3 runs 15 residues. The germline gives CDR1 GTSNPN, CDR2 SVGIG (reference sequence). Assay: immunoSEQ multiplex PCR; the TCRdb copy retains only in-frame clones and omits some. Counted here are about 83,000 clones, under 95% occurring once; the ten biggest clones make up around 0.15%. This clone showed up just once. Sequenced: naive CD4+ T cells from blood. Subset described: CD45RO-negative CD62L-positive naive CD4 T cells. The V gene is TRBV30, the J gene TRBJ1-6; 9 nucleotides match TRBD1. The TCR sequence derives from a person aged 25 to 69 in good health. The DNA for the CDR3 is TGTGCCTGGAGTCCGGGACAGGGCTATAATTCACCCCTCCACTTT. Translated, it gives CAWSPGQGYNSPLHF.